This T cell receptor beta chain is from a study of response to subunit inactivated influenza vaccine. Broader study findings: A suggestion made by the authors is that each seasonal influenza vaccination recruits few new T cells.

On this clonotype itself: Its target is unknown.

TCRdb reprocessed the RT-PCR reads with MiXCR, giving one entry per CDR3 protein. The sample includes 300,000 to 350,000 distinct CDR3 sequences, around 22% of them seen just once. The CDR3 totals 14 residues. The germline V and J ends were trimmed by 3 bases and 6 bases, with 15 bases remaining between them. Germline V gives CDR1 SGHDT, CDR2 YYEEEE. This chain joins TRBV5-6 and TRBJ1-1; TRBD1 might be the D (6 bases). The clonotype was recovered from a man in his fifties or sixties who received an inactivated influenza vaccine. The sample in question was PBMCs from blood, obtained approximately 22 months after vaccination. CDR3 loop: CASSSPRDIPEAFF. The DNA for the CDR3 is TGTGCCAGCAGCTCCCCGAGGGACATTCCTGAAGCTTTCTTT. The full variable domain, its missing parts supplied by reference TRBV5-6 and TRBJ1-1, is DAGVTQSPTHLIKTRGQQVTLRCSPKSGHDTVSWYQQALGQGPQFIFQYYEEEERQRGNFPDRFSGHQFPNYSSELNVNALLLGDSALYLCASSSPRDIPEAFFGQGTRLTVV.